This is a list of T cell receptor beta chains from one sample in a study of T cell responses to AZD1222 COVID-19 vaccine. Sequencing was performed with immunoSEQ multiplex PCR; in TCRdb, only in-frame clones are kept and a portion is missing. The table includes 150,000 to 200,000 clones, approximately 90% detected once. This material consisted of peripheral blood, taken 28 days after the second AZD1222 dose. These receptors were collected from an adult who received the AZD1222 COVID-19 vaccine. The CDR3 runs from the conserved cysteine through the conserved F or W. Fields, in order: CDR3 protein, CDR3 DNA, D gene, J gene, V gene, CDR3 length, clone size. A D gene is named only where the DNA matches it firmly. The size entry is marked missing in some rows and otherwise reads once, few, many or a size class.

CDR3 protein: CASSMGGLWQETQYF
CDR3 DNA: TGTGCCAGTAGTATGGGGGGACTGTGGCAAGAGACCCAGTACTTC
D gene: .
J gene: TRBJ2-5
V gene: TRBV19
CDR3 length: 15
clone size: once

CDR3 protein: CSVEGAQGATEAFF
CDR3 DNA: TGCAGCGTTGAGGGCGCACAGGGGGCCACTGAAGCTTTCTTT
D gene: TRBD1
J gene: TRBJ1-1
V gene: TRBV29-1
CDR3 length: 14
clone size: .

CDR3 protein: CASSSTFIVGRGGFPEAFF
CDR3 DNA: TGTGCCAGCAGCTCTACATTTATCGTAGGGAGGGGGGGCTTCCCTGAAGCTTTCTTT
D gene: .
J gene: TRBJ1-1
V gene: TRBV7-6
CDR3 length: 19
clone size: once

CDR3 protein: CASSDSKGTAYNEQFF
CDR3 DNA: TGTGCCAGCAGTGATAGTAAGGGGACCGCTTACAATGAGCAGTTCTTC
D gene: .
J gene: TRBJ2-1
V gene: TRBV25-1
CDR3 length: 16
clone size: .

CDR3 protein: CASSFGGSLNTGELFF
CDR3 DNA: TGCGCCAGCAGCTTCGGGGGTAGCCTGAACACCGGGGAGCTGTTTTTT
D gene: .
J gene: TRBJ2-2
V gene: TRBV5-1
CDR3 length: 16
clone size: .

CDR3 protein: CASSLEVQDRGAYEQYF
CDR3 DNA: TGCGCCAGCAGCTTGGAAGTCCAGGACAGGGGGGCCTACGAGCAGTACTTC
D gene: TRBD1
J gene: TRBJ2-7
V gene: TRBV5-1
CDR3 length: 17
clone size: .

CDR3 protein: CASSLGTGDGYTF
CDR3 DNA: TGTGCCAGCAGCTTAGGGACAGGCGATGGCTACACCTTC
D gene: TRBD1
J gene: TRBJ1-2
V gene: TRBV7-9
CDR3 length: 13
clone size: once

CDR3 protein: CASSDYGTGRWNNSPLHF
CDR3 DNA: TGTGCCAGCAGCGACTATGGTACAGGGCGCTGGAATAATTCACCCCTCCACTTT
D gene: .
J gene: TRBJ1-6
V gene: TRBV7-2
CDR3 length: 18
clone size: .

CDR3 protein: CASSNSRGAGPGQPQHF
CDR3 DNA: TGTGCCAGCAGTAACAGCAGGGGGGCGGGTCCGGGCCAGCCCCAGCATTTT
D gene: TRBD1
J gene: TRBJ1-5
V gene: TRBV6-2/TRBV6-3
CDR3 length: 17
clone size: .

CDR3 protein: CASSLSRDLDSYEQYF
CDR3 DNA: TGTGCCAGCAGTTTATCCCGGGACCTTGACTCCTACGAGCAGTACTTC
D gene: .
J gene: TRBJ2-7
V gene: TRBV28
CDR3 length: 16
clone size: .

CDR3 protein: CASIARGENNEQFF
CDR3 DNA: TGTGCCAGCATCGCCCGGGGGGAAAACAATGAGCAGTTCTTC
D gene: TRBD2
J gene: TRBJ2-1
V gene: TRBV7-8
CDR3 length: 14
clone size: .